The entry below describes one TCR beta chain. What it binds is unknown. The PCR contained 60 Vbeta and 13 Jbeta primers. TCRdb's copy holds only in-frame clones and misses some; the assay was immunoSEQ multiplex PCR. The sample has around 150,000 clones, 60% to 80% seen once; the top ten hold approximately 0.66%. The entry originates in a study of cytomegalovirus exposure and HLA in healthy donors. Study-wide results and caveats: Evidence from a later analysis indicated that most CMV-associated TCR beta chains looked HLA-restricted.

J lost 6 bases, V lost 3 bases, and 11 bases had no gene match. The CDR3 contains 16 residues. CDR1 KGHSH and CDR2 LQKENI come from the germline V gene. The V call is TRBV18, the J call TRBJ2-1, with 7 bases that match TRBD2. Sequenced material: PBMCs. This receptor was identified in a male donor in good health and CMV-seronegative. CDR3 sequence reads: CASSPSRGGAGNEQFF. The CDR3 DNA follows: TGTGCCAGCTCACCGTCCCGGGGAGGGGCGGGCAATGAGCAGTTCTTC.